A selection of T cell receptor beta chains follows, all from one sample in a study of cytomegalovirus exposure and HLA in healthy donors. This table comes from immunoSEQ multiplex PCR, and its TCRdb copy is limited to in-frame clones, with some not included. The sample carries 140,000 to 150,000 clones, 80% to 90% recorded once. The sample taken for sequencing was PBMCs. The receptor source for this set is a middle-aged woman in good health and CMV-seropositive. The CDR3 runs from the conserved cysteine through the conserved F or W. D genes are given only for firm matches. Some rows have no size entry. The others give once, few or many, or a class for an expanded clone.

j_call: TRBJ1-2
d_call: .
v_call: TRBV25-1
clone_size: .
cdr3_aa: CASSESGGYTF
cdr3_nt: TGTGCCAGCAGTGAATCGGGTGGCTACACCTTC

j_call: TRBJ2-1
d_call: TRBD2
v_call: TRBV4-3
clone_size: few
cdr3_aa: CASSQVGSSGGLHNEQFF
cdr3_nt: TGCGCCAGCAGCCAAGTTGGGTCTAGCGGGGGGCTCCACAATGAGCAGTTCTTC

j_call: TRBJ1-3
d_call: .
v_call: TRBV6-1
clone_size: .
cdr3_aa: CASLRGSSGNTIYF
cdr3_nt: TGTGCCAGCCTAAGGGGAAGTTCGGGAAACACCATATATTTT

j_call: TRBJ1-5
d_call: .
v_call: TRBV15
clone_size: once
cdr3_aa: CATSPVGGAGQPQHF
cdr3_nt: TGTGCCACCAGCCCTGTCGGGGGGGCGGGGCAGCCCCAGCATTTT

j_call: TRBJ1-1
d_call: .
v_call: TRBV28
clone_size: .
cdr3_aa: CASRGRGMMNTEAFF
cdr3_nt: TGTGCCAGCAGGGGGCGTGGGATGATGAACACTGAAGCTTTCTTT

j_call: TRBJ1-2
d_call: .
v_call: TRBV4-3
clone_size: .
cdr3_aa: CASSQDFRQAGGYTF
cdr3_nt: TGCGCCAGCAGCCAAGATTTCCGTCAGGCGGGGGGCTACACCTTC

j_call: TRBJ2-7
d_call: TRBD1
v_call: TRBV2
clone_size: .
cdr3_aa: CASSTRPGTGAEQYF
cdr3_nt: TGTGCCAGCAGCACCCGCCCCGGGACAGGGGCCGAGCAGTACTTC

j_call: TRBJ1-2
d_call: TRBD1
v_call: TRBV19
clone_size: .
cdr3_aa: CASSSTGEANYGYTF
cdr3_nt: TGTGCCAGTAGCTCCACAGGGGAGGCTAACTATGGCTACACCTTC

j_call: TRBJ1-1
d_call: .
v_call: TRBV6-6
clone_size: few
cdr3_aa: CASSRLPENTEAFF
cdr3_nt: TGTGCCAGCAGTCGCCTCCCAGAGAACACTGAAGCTTTCTTT

j_call: TRBJ2-5
d_call: TRBD2
v_call: TRBV28
clone_size: .
cdr3_aa: CASSLPLAGPRGETQYF
cdr3_nt: TGTGCCAGCAGTTTACCCCTAGCGGGGCCTCGGGGGGAGACCCAGTACTTC

j_call: TRBJ2-1
d_call: .
v_call: TRBV11-3
clone_size: few
cdr3_aa: CASSLDGGPYNEQFF
cdr3_nt: TGTGCCAGCAGCTTAGACGGGGGGCCCTACAATGAGCAGTTCTTC

j_call: TRBJ1-2
d_call: .
v_call: TRBV6-1
clone_size: .
cdr3_aa: CASSEEVTQAKGYTF
cdr3_nt: TGTGCCAGCAGTGAAGAAGTGACCCAGGCCAAGGGCTACACCTTC

j_call: TRBJ2-7
d_call: .
v_call: TRBV6-1
clone_size: few
cdr3_aa: CASSRQVGDEQYF
cdr3_nt: TGTGCCAGCAGTCGACAGGTAGGGGACGAGCAGTACTTC

j_call: TRBJ2-7
d_call: .
v_call: TRBV13
clone_size: .
cdr3_aa: CASSFNSRFSSSYEQYF
cdr3_nt: TGTGCCAGCAGCTTTAACTCTCGATTCTCAAGCTCCTACGAGCAGTACTTC

j_call: TRBJ1-3
d_call: TRBD1
v_call: TRBV6-6
clone_size: .
cdr3_aa: CASSYGTGGTGNTIYF
cdr3_nt: TGTGCCAGCAGTTACGGGACAGGGGGCACGGGAAACACCATATATTTT

j_call: TRBJ2-1
d_call: TRBD2
v_call: TRBV5-1
clone_size: once
cdr3_aa: CASSSGTSGGRDEQFF
cdr3_nt: TGCGCCAGCAGCTCCGGGACTAGCGGGGGAAGGGATGAGCAGTTCTTC

j_call: TRBJ1-6
d_call: .
v_call: TRBV30
clone_size: .
cdr3_aa: CAWSALRGWDSPLHF
cdr3_nt: TGTGCCTGGAGTGCTCTCAGGGGCTGGGATTCACCCCTCCACTTT

j_call: TRBJ1-2
d_call: TRBD1
v_call: TRBV10-3
clone_size: .
cdr3_aa: CAIRAATNRDRSYGYTF
cdr3_nt: TGTGCCATCAGAGCCGCAACTAACCGGGACAGATCCTATGGCTACACCTTC

j_call: TRBJ2-1
d_call: .
v_call: TRBV11-3
clone_size: .
cdr3_aa: CASSLGLRGEQFF
cdr3_nt: TGTGCCAGCAGCTTGGGACTCCGAGGTGAGCAGTTCTTC

j_call: TRBJ2-7
d_call: TRBD1
v_call: TRBV10-3
clone_size: .
cdr3_aa: CAISGTGETSYEQYF
cdr3_nt: TGTGCCATCAGTGGGACAGGGGAAACGTCCTACGAGCAGTACTTC

j_call: TRBJ2-7
d_call: .
v_call: TRBV6-1
clone_size: .
cdr3_aa: CASSESQAPSSGSYEQYF
cdr3_nt: TGTGCCAGCAGTGAATCACAGGCCCCCAGCTCTGGCTCCTACGAGCAGTACTTC

j_call: TRBJ2-1
d_call: TRBD1
v_call: TRBV5-1
clone_size: once
cdr3_aa: CASSWFSNDRVVHEQFF
cdr3_nt: TGCGCCAGCAGCTGGTTCTCGAATGACAGGGTAGTCCATGAGCAGTTCTTC

j_call: TRBJ2-7
d_call: .
v_call: TRBV7-2
clone_size: .
cdr3_aa: CASSLSRLAHYEQYF
cdr3_nt: TGTGCCAGCAGCCTATCGCGGCTAGCCCACTACGAGCAGTACTTC

j_call: TRBJ2-7
d_call: TRBD2
v_call: TRBV27
clone_size: .
cdr3_aa: CASSLSVPREPSEQYF
cdr3_nt: TGTGCCAGCAGTTTATCGGTGCCGCGGGAGCCGAGCGAGCAGTACTTC

j_call: TRBJ2-1
d_call: .
v_call: TRBV7-3
clone_size: .
cdr3_aa: CASSLRVGGADYNEQFF
cdr3_nt: TGTGCCAGCAGCTTAAGAGTTGGGGGGGCTGACTACAATGAGCAGTTCTTC

j_call: TRBJ1-5
d_call: .
v_call: TRBV27
clone_size: .
cdr3_aa: CASSTEGYSNQPQHF
cdr3_nt: TGTGCCAGCAGTACGGAGGGATATAGCAATCAGCCCCAGCATTTT

j_call: TRBJ2-4
d_call: .
v_call: TRBV7-6
clone_size: few
cdr3_aa: CASSLGSGDGIQYF
cdr3_nt: TGTGCCAGCAGCTTAGGGTCAGGTGACGGCATTCAGTACTTC